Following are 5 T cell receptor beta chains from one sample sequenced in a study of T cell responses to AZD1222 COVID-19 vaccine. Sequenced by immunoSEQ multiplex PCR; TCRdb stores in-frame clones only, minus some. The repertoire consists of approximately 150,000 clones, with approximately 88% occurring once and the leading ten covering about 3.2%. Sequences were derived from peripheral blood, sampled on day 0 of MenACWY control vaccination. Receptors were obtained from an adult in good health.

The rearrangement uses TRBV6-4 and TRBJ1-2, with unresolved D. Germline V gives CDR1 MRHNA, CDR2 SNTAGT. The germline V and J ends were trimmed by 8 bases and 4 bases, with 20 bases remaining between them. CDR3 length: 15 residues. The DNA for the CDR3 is TGTGCCAGCGTCGTAACAAAACTCCTTTTCTATGGCTACACCTTC. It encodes CASVVTKLLFYGYTF.

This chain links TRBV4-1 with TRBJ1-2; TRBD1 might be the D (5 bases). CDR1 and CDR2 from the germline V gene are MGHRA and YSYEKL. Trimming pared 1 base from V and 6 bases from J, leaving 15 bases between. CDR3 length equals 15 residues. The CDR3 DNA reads TGCGCCAGCAGCCAAGCTTGGGGCGGCTCGGATGGCTACACCTTC. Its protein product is CASSQAWGGSDGYTF.

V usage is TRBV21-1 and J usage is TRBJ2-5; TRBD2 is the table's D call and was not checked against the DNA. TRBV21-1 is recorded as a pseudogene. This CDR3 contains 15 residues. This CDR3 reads CASSKNGSGQETQYF. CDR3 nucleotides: TGTGCCAGCAGCAAGAACGGGAGCGGCCAAGAGACCCAGTACTTC.

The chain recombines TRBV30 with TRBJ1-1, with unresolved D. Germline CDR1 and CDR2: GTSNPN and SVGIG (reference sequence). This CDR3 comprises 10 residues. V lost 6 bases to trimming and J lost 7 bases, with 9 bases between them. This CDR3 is CACSDGEAFF. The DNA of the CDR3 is TGTGCCTGCTCAGACGGTGAAGCTTTCTTT.

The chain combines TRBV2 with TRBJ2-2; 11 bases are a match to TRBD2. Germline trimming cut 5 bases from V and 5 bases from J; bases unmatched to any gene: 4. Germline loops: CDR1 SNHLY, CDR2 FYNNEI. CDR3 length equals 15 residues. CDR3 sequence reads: CASSKTSGGTGELFF. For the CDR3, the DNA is TGTGCCAGCAGTAAAACTAGCGGGGGAACCGGGGAGCTGTTTTTT.